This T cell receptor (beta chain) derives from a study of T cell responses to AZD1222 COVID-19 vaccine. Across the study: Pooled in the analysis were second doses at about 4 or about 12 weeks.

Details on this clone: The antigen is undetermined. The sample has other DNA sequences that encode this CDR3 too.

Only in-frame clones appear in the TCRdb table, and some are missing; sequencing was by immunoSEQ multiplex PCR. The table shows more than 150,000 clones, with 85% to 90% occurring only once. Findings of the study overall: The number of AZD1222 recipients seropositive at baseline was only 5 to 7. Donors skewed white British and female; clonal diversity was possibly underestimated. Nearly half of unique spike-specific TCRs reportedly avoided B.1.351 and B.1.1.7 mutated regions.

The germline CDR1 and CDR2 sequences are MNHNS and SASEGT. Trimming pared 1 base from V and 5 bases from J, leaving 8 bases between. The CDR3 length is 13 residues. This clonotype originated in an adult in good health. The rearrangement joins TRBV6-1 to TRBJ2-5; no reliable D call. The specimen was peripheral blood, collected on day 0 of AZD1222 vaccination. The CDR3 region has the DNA TGTGCCAGCAGTGAAGGCCCTAGGGAGACCCAGTACTTC. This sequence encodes CASSEGPRETQYF.